Following are 16 T cell receptor beta chains from one sample sequenced in a study of CD8 T cells in ankylosing spondylitis. TCRdb processed the 5' RACE reads anew with MiXCR; each CDR3 protein has one entry. The sample yields 150,000 to 200,000 distinct CDR3 sequences, 13% seen once. Sequencing was performed on blood, either unsorted or a sorted T cell fraction (not recorded which). The receptor source for this set is a female donor with ankylosing spondylitis or in good health (not recorded which).

At least ten counts were recorded for this clonotype. The chain links TRBV24-1 to TRBJ1-5, with 10 bases matching TRBD1. Germline CDR1 is KGHDR and CDR2 is SFDVKD. With 9 bases clipped from V and 5 bases from J, the junction kept 0 bases outside the gene matches. The CDR3 contains 12 residues. CDR3 protein: CATGTGDQPQHF. The CDR3 region has the DNA TGTGCCACCGGGACAGGGGATCAGCCCCAGCATTTT.

This clonotype has a handful of counts. One end of the junction fails to match germline, which may point to a read error. The chain couples TRBV5-1 to TRBJ2-2; a weak D match, TRBD1 (6 bases). This CDR3 spans 16 amino acids. Per germline, CDR1 SGHRS and CDR2 YFSETQ. For the CDR3, the DNA is TGCGCCAGCAGTTTGGATCAGGGGCCCGTCACCGGGGAGCTGTTTTTT. Protein sequence: CASSLDQGPVTGELFF.

As DNA, the CDR3 is TGCAGCGTTGTCCACAGTCAGAACACTGAAGCTTTCTTT. Its protein product is CSVVHSQNTEAFF. The chain combines TRBV29-1 with TRBJ1-1; D is uncertain. V lost 4 bases, J lost 1 base, and 10 bases lay in between. CDR3 length: 13 amino acids. CDR1 and CDR2 from the germline V gene are SQVTM and ANQGSEA.

This clonotype was detected ten times or more. The chain carries TRBV18 and TRBJ1-2; TRBD1 is a possible D gene (6 bases). Trimming pared 0 bases from V and 8 bases from J, leaving 10 bases between. Germline lookup yields CDR1 KGHSH and CDR2 LQKENI. The CDR3 is made up of 13 amino acids. CDR3 protein: CASSPPRGVGYTF. The CDR3 DNA follows: TGTGCCAGCTCACCACCGAGGGGGGTCGGCTACACCTTC.

This chain joins TRBV18 and TRBJ2-5; TRBD1 aligns across 10 bases. J was trimmed by 2 bases and V by 3 bases; bases with no gene match: 3. The germline V gene encodes CDR1 KGHSH and CDR2 LQKENI. The CDR3 runs to 15 residues. The CDR3 DNA is TGTGCCAGCTCACCGGGACAGGGGTTTCAAGAGACCCAGTACTTC. Its translation: CASSPGQGFQETQYF.

This clonotype was detected ten times or more. The CDR3 protein is CASSGVAGGSNEQFF. CDR3 in DNA: TGTGCCAGCAGTGGGGTAGCGGGAGGAAGCAATGAGCAGTTCTTC. This sequence joins TRBV2 and TRBJ2-1, with TRBD2 matching over 10 bases. The length of the CDR3 is 15 residues. CDR1 SNHLY and CDR2 FYNNEI come from the germline V gene. V gave up 4 bases and J gave up 6 bases; unmatched junction bases: 6.

This clonotype was seen ten or more times. V gene TRBV29-1 combines with J gene TRBJ2-2, with D perhaps assigned TRBD1 or TRBD2 (5 bases each). Trimming left V 7 bases short and J 5 bases short, with 14 bases between. Germline V gene data show CDR1 as SQVTM and CDR2 as ANQGSEA. The CDR3 is 13 amino acids. The CDR3 DNA sequence: TGCAGCGGTCGGGGACCTACTACCGGGGAGCTGTTTTTT. Its translation: CSGRGPTTGELFF.

This clonotype was recorded many times. The V call is TRBV29-1, the J call TRBJ2-1; 8 positions agree with TRBD2. Germline lookup yields CDR1 SQVTM and CDR2 ANQGSEA. The CDR3 spans 13 residues. V trimming: 2 bases; J trimming: 15 bases; junction bases outside the gene matches: 12. CDR3 sequence: CSVESLAGYGSFF. As DNA, the CDR3 is TGCAGCGTTGAAAGTCTAGCGGGCTACGGGTCGTTCTTC.

This clonotype occurred many times. The chain employs TRBV20-1 and TRBJ2-2; 7 bases match TRBD1. V lost 0 bases and J lost 0; bases outside the gene matches: 7. Germline CDR1 DFQATT, CDR2 SNEGSKA (reference sequence). CDR3 length equals 17 residues. The CDR3: CSARDLRQGANTGELFF. The CDR3, as DNA: TGCAGTGCTAGAGATCTAAGGCAGGGGGCGAACACCGGGGAGCTGTTTTTT.

Ten or more counts support this clonotype. This chain connects TRBV7-2 to TRBJ1-3, with D hard to call. Looked up from germline, CDR1 is SGHTA and CDR2 is FQGNSA. V gave up 5 bases and J gave up 3 bases, with 11 bases separating them. There are 14 residues in the CDR3. The CDR3 DNA is TGTGCCAGCAGCCCCCCCGGGCTTGGAAACACCATATATTTT. Translated, it gives CASSPPGLGNTIYF.

In this sample, this clonotype turned up a few times. The rearrangement links TRBV29-1 to TRBJ2-5, with D uncertain. The CDR3 length is 13 residues. Germline CDR1 SQVTM, CDR2 ANQGSEA. V gave up 6 bases and J gave up 2 bases, with 13 bases separating them. CDR3 coding DNA: TGCAGCGTGGGCCGGACCTATCAAGAGACCCAGTACTTC. Protein: CSVGRTYQETQYF.

This clonotype appeared many times. V gene TRBV20-1 combines with J gene TRBJ2-7, with D tentatively TRBD1 (6 bases). The V and J ends lost 1 base and 5 bases respectively, with 15 bases between them. CDR3 length: 14 residues. Germline V CDR1 and CDR2: DFQATT, SNEGSKA (reference sequence). The CDR3 reads CSARAVGAIHEQYF. CDR3 DNA: TGCAGTGCTAGAGCGGTGGGGGCGATTCACGAGCAGTACTTC.

Details on this clonotype: One end of the junction varies from germline; a read error may be responsible. This chain uses TRBV18 with TRBJ1-5; unclear D gene. CDR1 is KGHSH, CDR2 LQKENI, per germline. The CDR3 is 14 residues long. CDR3 DNA: TGTGCCAGCTCGCCACGACCTAACAATCAGCCCCAGAATTTT. The encoded protein is CASSPRPNNQPQNF.

This clonotype was observed many times. The CDR3 spells CASSFWLAGSATVRDSGANVLTF. The CDR3 DNA is TGTGCCAGCAGTTTTTGGCTAGCGGGAAGTGCCACGGTTCGGGACTCTGGGGCCAACGTCCTGACTTTC. The chain links TRBV28 to TRBJ2-6, with 9 bases identical to TRBD2. The CDR3 consists of 23 residues. The germline V gene encodes CDR1 MDHEN and CDR2 SYDVKM. J was trimmed by 0 bases and V by 3 bases; bases with no gene match: 21. The full variable domain, its missing parts supplied by reference TRBV28 and TRBJ2-6, is DVKVTQSSRYLVKRTGEKVFLECVQDMDHENMFWYRQDPGLGLRLIYFSYDVKMKEKGDIPEGYSVSREKKERFSLILESASTNQTSMYLCASSFWLAGSATVRDSGANVLTFGAGSRLTVL.

The rearrangement uses TRBV5-1 and TRBJ1-6; 7 bases fit TRBD1. The CDR3 is 14 residues long. The V and J ends lost 4 bases and 10 bases, in that order; junction bases with no gene match: 8. Germline values: CDR1 SGHRS, CDR2 YFSETQ. CDR3 sequence: CASSPDRERSPLHF. CDR3 DNA sequence: TGCGCCAGCAGCCCAGACAGGGAACGATCACCCCTCCACTTT.

This clonotype was picked up many times. The rearrangement links TRBV12-3 or TRBV12-4 to TRBJ1-5; the D gene is possibly TRBD1 (5 bases). Trimming left V 0 bases short and J 0 bases short, with 15 bases between. There are 18 residues in the CDR3. CDR3 DNA sequence: TGTGCCAGCAGTTTAGCGCTCGGGGCAACCCATAGCAATCAGCCCCAGCATTTT. It translates to CASSLALGATHSNQPQHF.